Below, one TCR beta chain is given with its context. The data belong to a study of T cell changes during pregnancy in multiple sclerosis. The method was immunoSEQ multiplex PCR; TCRdb's version includes in-frame clones alone and lacks a portion of them. This sample has around 45,000 clones; around 91% occur once, and the top ten carry approximately 8%. The sequence was collected from a female donor with multiple sclerosis, enrolled in a pregnancy study. Sample: CD8+ T cells from peripheral blood mononuclear cells, taken in the second trimester of pregnancy.

The CDR3 nucleotides read TGTGCCAGCAGCGAAATCGGACAGGGATCCACAGATACGCAGTATTTT. Translation: CASSEIGQGSTDTQYF. This chain joins TRBV7-8 and TRBJ2-3; 8 bases align to TRBD1. The CDR3 has 16 amino acids. Germline assignment: CDR1 SGHVS and CDR2 FQNEAQ. Trimming at V came to 5 bases and at J to 2 bases, leaving 9 bases not matched to a gene.